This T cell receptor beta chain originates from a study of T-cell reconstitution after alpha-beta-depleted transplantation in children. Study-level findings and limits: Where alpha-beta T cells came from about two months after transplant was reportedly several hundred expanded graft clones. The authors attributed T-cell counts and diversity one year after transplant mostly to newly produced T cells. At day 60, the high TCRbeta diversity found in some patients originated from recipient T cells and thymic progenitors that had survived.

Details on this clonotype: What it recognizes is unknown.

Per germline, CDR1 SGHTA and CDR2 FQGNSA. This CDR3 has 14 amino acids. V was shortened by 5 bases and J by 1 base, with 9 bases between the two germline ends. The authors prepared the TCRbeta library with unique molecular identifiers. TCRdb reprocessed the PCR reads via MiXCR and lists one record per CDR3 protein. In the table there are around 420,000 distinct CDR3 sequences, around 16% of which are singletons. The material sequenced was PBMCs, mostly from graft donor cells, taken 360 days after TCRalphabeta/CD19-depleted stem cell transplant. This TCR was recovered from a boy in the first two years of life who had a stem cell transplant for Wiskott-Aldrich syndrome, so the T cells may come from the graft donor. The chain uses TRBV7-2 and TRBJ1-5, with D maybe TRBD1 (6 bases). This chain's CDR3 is CASSVDRSNQPQHF. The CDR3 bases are TGTGCCAGCAGCGTTGACAGGAGCAATCAGCCCCAGCATTTT. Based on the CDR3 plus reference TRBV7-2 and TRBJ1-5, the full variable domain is GAGVSQSPSNKVTEKGKDVELRCDPISGHTALYWYRQSLGQGLEFLIYFQGNSAPDKSGLPSDRFSAERTGGSVSTLTIQRTQQEDSAVYLCASSVDRSNQPQHFGDGTRLSIL.